Sequencing of this T cell receptor beta chain was carried out in a study of T cells in Graves' hyperthyroidism and ophthalmopathy. What was amplified from RNA transcripts were TCR beta CDR3 regions. RT-PCR in the first round (using the HTBI primer set) targeted the TCR CDR3. TCRdb analysed the multiplex PCR reads with MiXCR anew, one entry per CDR3 protein. Seen here are 300,000 to 450,000 distinct CDR3 sequences, approximately 15% observed once, and the top ten hold approximately 11%. V shed 0 bases, J shed 0 bases, and the junction held 12 bases outside the gene matches. The CDR3 is made up of 20 amino acids. Germline values: CDR1 MGHRA, CDR2 YSYEKL. In its sample, this clonotype was seen a few times.

The V and J genes are TRBV4-1 and TRBJ2-1; TRBD2 matches 9 bases. The sequenced sample consisted of blood. The sequence was obtained from a woman aged 55-69 years with Graves' hyperthyroidism. Here the CDR3 DNA reads TGCGCCAGCAGCCAAGACAGGCTAGCGGGACCTTCGAGCTCCTACAATGAGCAGTTCTTC. Encoded protein: CASSQDRLAGPSSSYNEQFF.